Following are 27 T cell receptor beta chains from one sample sequenced in a study of Graves' ophthalmopathy and Graves' hyperthyroidism. For repertoire sequencing, the TCR beta CDR3 regions were amplified from RNA transcripts. Investigators did first-round RT-PCR with HTBI primers, then second-round multiplex PCR. In TCRdb, the multiplex PCR reads were re-called with MiXCR into one record per CDR3 protein. The table includes some 170,000 distinct CDR3 sequences, 39% detected once. Sample: peripheral blood. The source of these receptors is a man between 25 and 39 years old with Graves' ophthalmopathy.

This clonotype was recorded many times. The rearrangement links TRBV20-1 to TRBJ2-7; D possibly corresponds to TRBD2 (6 bases). The CDR3 runs 11 residues. Trimming stripped 6 bases from V and 4 bases from J, with 10 bases between. The V gene's germline CDR1 is DFQATT and CDR2 SNEGSKA (reference sequence). CDR3 sequence: CSARELYEQYF. The CDR3 nucleotides read TGCAGTGCCCGGGAGCTATACGAGCAGTACTTC.

This clonotype was recorded many times. V gene TRBV7-2 combines with J gene TRBJ1-1, with D possibly matching TRBD1 (6 bases). Germline lookup yields CDR1 SGHTA and CDR2 FQGNSA. CDR3 length equals 15 residues. The V end lost 6 bases, the J end lost 6 bases, and 20 bases lay between the germline ends. As DNA, the CDR3 is TGTGCCAGCAGGTCCGGGGGGCAGGGAGGGGCTGAAGCTTTCTTT. The encoded protein is CASRSGGQGGAEAFF.

This clonotype was seen only a few times. V usage is TRBV6-2 or TRBV6-3 and J usage is TRBJ2-5; D is uncertain. The CDR3 spans 12 residues. V lost 0 bases, J lost 7 bases, and 6 bases lay in between. The germline gives CDR1 MNHEY, CDR2 SVGEGT. The CDR3 sequence is CASSYSTGTQYF. The DNA for the CDR3 is TGTGCCAGCAGTTACTCAACCGGGACCCAGTACTTC.

This clonotype was counted ten times or more. The chain employs TRBV6-1 and TRBJ2-2, with 9 bases fitting TRBD1. The CDR3 contains 14 residues. The V gene's germline CDR1 is MNHNS and CDR2 SASEGT. V lost 6 bases to trimming and J lost 1 base; unmatched junction nucleotides: 0. This CDR3 reads CASRDRGNTGELFF. CDR3 sequence (DNA): TGTGCCAGCAGGGACAGGGGGAACACCGGGGAGCTGTTTTTT.

This clonotype has ten or more counts. This sequence joins TRBV12-3 or TRBV12-4 and TRBJ2-2; no clear D. CDR3 length: 13 residues. Trimming stripped 1 base from V and 5 bases from J, with 5 bases between. CDR3 DNA sequence: TGTGCCAGCAGTTTAGGAGGAACCGGGGAGCTGTTTTTT. Translation gives CASSLGGTGELFF.

This clonotype was seen repeatedly, ten times or more. The chain links TRBV5-1 to TRBJ1-5, with 9 bases identical to TRBD1. CDR1 SGHRS and CDR2 YFSETQ come from the germline V gene. V shed 2 bases, J shed 0 bases, and the junction held 15 bases outside the gene matches. The CDR3 extends over 20 amino acids. The CDR3 loop is CASSLTSDRGNGGSNQPQHF. CDR3 coding DNA: TGCGCCAGCAGCTTAACCAGTGACAGGGGGAACGGCGGTAGCAATCAGCCCCAGCATTTT.

The chain is built from TRBV29-1 and TRBJ2-5; TRBD2 agrees at 7 bases. This CDR3 has 13 amino acids. The V segment lost 7 bases and the J segment 2 bases; nucleotides outside the gene matches: 7. Germline CDR1 reads SQVTM; CDR2 reads ANQGSEA. CDR3 in DNA: TGCAGCGCTAAACTAGCGTCACAAGAGACCCAGTACTTC. It encodes CSAKLASQETQYF.

This clonotype was seen ten or more times. V and J are TRBV2 and TRBJ2-7; D possibly corresponds to TRBD1 (6 bases). This CDR3 region has 11 residues. The V gene lost 5 bases and the J gene lost 7 bases, with 9 bases spanning the gap. Germline loops: CDR1 SNHLY, CDR2 FYNNEI. CDR3 sequence: CASSLGTEQYF. The CDR3 DNA reads TGTGCCAGCAGTCTTGGGACAGAGCAGTACTTC.

The V and J genes are TRBV28 and TRBJ1-1; D remains ambiguous. This CDR3 has 15 residues. Trimming removed 1 base at V and 2 bases at J, with 11 bases between. From germline, CDR1 is MDHEN and CDR2 SYDVKM. CDR3 in DNA: TGTGCCAGCAGTTTATTACAACGGGCAAACACTGAAGCTTTCTTT. This codes for CASSLLQRANTEAFF.

This chain links TRBV20-1 with TRBJ2-7; no clear D. The CDR3 runs 14 residues. The germline V and J ends were trimmed by 1 base and 0 bases, with 10 bases remaining between them. Per the germline V gene, CDR1 is DFQATT and CDR2 is SNEGSKA (reference sequence). The CDR3 loop is CSARADWRSYEQYF. The CDR3 DNA follows: TGCAGTGCTAGAGCTGACTGGCGCTCCTACGAGCAGTACTTC.

The table lists this clonotype with many counts. The chain links TRBV30 to TRBJ1-2; D call uncertain. Germline V lookup: CDR1 GTSNPN, CDR2 SVGIG (reference sequence). Trimming stripped 4 bases from V and 4 bases from J, with 19 bases between. CDR3 length: 15 amino acids. The CDR3 loop reads CAWNVPRGIVYGYTF. CDR3 in DNA: TGTGCCTGGAATGTACCGCGGGGTATTGTCTATGGCTACACCTTC.

V usage is TRBV28 and J usage is TRBJ2-2; no clear D gene. Trimming removed 2 bases at V and 6 bases at J, with 7 bases between. CDR1 is MDHEN, CDR2 SYDVKM, per germline. This CDR3 is 13 amino acids long. The CDR3 is CASSLSFAGELFF. The CDR3, as DNA: TGTGCCAGCAGTTTAAGTTTCGCCGGGGAGCTGTTTTTT. Based on the CDR3 plus reference TRBV28 and TRBJ2-2, the full variable domain is DVKVTQSSRYLVKRTGEKVFLECVQDMDHENMFWYRQDPGLGLRLIYFSYDVKMKEKGDIPEGYSVSREKKERFSLILESASTNQTSMYLCASSLSFAGELFFGEGSRLTVL.

The genes are TRBV27 and TRBJ1-1; D not resolved. The CDR3 runs to 15 residues. V was pared by 11 bases and J by 1 base, with 20 bases between. Germline V gene sequence: CDR1 MNHEY, CDR2 SMNVEV (reference sequence). The CDR3 spells CAAPSRGLRNTEAFF. As DNA, the CDR3 is TGTGCCGCCCCCTCCCGCGGACTCAGGAACACTGAAGCTTTCTTT.

This clonotype has a count of ten or more. The chain recombines TRBV6-2 or TRBV6-3 with TRBJ1-5; D ambiguous. Germline lookup yields CDR1 MNHEY and CDR2 SVGEGT. CDR3 length: 13 amino acids. V was clipped by 6 bases and J by 6 bases, with 12 bases between them. In nucleotides, the CDR3 is TGTGCCAGCAGGCCCCAGGAAGGTCAGCCCCAGCATTTT. This codes for CASRPQEGQPQHF.

This clonotype was counted at least ten times. The chain has TRBV12-3 or TRBV12-4 and TRBJ2-7; tentative D call: TRBD1 (6 bases). V was trimmed by 5 bases and J by 0 bases, leaving 14 bases between them. The CDR3 loop spans 15 amino acids. CDR3 protein: CASSPGQLSSYEQYF. The CDR3 coding sequence is TGTGCCAGCAGTCCCGGACAGTTAAGCTCCTACGAGCAGTACTTC.

This clonotype showed up many times. CDR3 sequence reads: CASSQDPIPGNTIYF. As DNA, the CDR3 is TGTGCCAGCAGCCAAGACCCTATACCTGGAAACACCATATATTTT. The rearrangement uses TRBV3-1 and TRBJ1-3; no definite D call. V lost 0 bases, J lost 2 bases, and 8 bases lay in between. CDR3 length: 15 residues. Per germline, CDR1 LGHDT and CDR2 YNNKEL (reference sequence).

This chain joins TRBV6-2 or TRBV6-3 and TRBJ2-7, with 8 bases fitting TRBD2. Trimming took 6 bases from V and 2 from J; bases not matched to a gene: 3. The V gene's germline CDR1 is MNHEY and CDR2 SVGEGT. The CDR3 loop spans 13 amino acids. The CDR3 spells CASSKRGTYEQYF. The CDR3 DNA follows: TGTGCCAGCAGCAAGCGGGGGACCTACGAGCAGTACTTC.

This clonotype was observed many times. The rearrangement uses TRBV29-1 and TRBJ2-7; TRBD1 aligns across 9 bases. The ends lost 6 bases at V and 3 bases at J; junction bases unmatched: 9. CDR1 and CDR2 from the germline V gene are SQVTM and ANQGSEA. This CDR3 is built from 14 residues. This CDR3 reads CSVSSGTGRYEQYF. For the CDR3, the DNA is TGCAGCGTAAGTTCCGGGACAGGGCGCTACGAGCAGTACTTC.

This clonotype was detected once. The V call is TRBV10-3, the J call TRBJ1-5; weak D call: TRBD1 (6 bases). Germline V lookup: CDR1 ENHRY, CDR2 SYGVKD. The ends were cut back, 4 bases at V and 3 bases at J, with 10 bases in the middle. This CDR3 spans 14 amino acids. The CDR3 sequence is CAISAGGDNQPQHF. The CDR3 DNA reads as TGTGCCATCAGTGCGGGGGGCGACAATCAGCCCCAGCATTTT.

The J gene is TRBJ1-1, the V gene TRBV6-2 or TRBV6-3; 9 bases match TRBD1. This CDR3 region has 18 residues. The germline gives CDR1 MNHEY, CDR2 SVGEGT. V gave up 6 bases and J gave up 3 bases; unmatched junction bases: 17. The CDR3 loop is CASRAQGARSQSYTEAFF. The CDR3 DNA is TGTGCCAGCAGAGCACAGGGGGCGCGTTCGCAGTCGTACACTGAAGCTTTCTTT.

This clonotype was seen a few times. The V gene is TRBV28, the J gene TRBJ2-7, with 7 positions matching TRBD2. The V segment lost 2 bases and the J segment 6 bases; nucleotides outside the gene matches: 7. CDR1 is MDHEN, CDR2 SYDVKM, per germline. This CDR3 has 14 amino acids. Written as DNA, the CDR3 is TGTGCCAGCAGTTTAAGTGGCGGGAGCAGCGAGCAGTACTTC. Residues: CASSLSGGSSEQYF.

This clonotype was seen ten or more times. The V and J genes are TRBV4-3 and TRBJ1-5; D remains unclear. The CDR3 is made up of 15 amino acids. Per germline, CDR1 LGHNA and CDR2 YSLEER. Trimming pared 0 bases from V and 0 bases from J, leaving 6 bases between. DNA of the CDR3: TGCGCCAGCAGCCAAGACAGTTATAGCAATCAGCCCCAGCATTTT. This codes for CASSQDSYSNQPQHF.

This clonotype has a count of ten or more. The gene calls are TRBV20-1 and TRBJ2-7; a possible D gene is TRBD2 (6 bases). From germline, CDR1 is DFQATT and CDR2 SNEGSKA (reference sequence). The CDR3 is 14 amino acids. Deletions cut 0 bases from V and 0 bases from J, with 9 bases between. The CDR3 coding sequence is TGCAGTGCTAGAGATTCGCGGGGCTCCTACGAGCAGTACTTC. Translation: CSARDSRGSYEQYF.

The chain couples TRBV7-9 to TRBJ2-5, with 7 bases lining up with TRBD2. Germline V CDR1 and CDR2: SEHNR, FQNEAQ (reference sequence). This CDR3 is built from 14 residues. Germline trimming cut 5 bases from V and 2 bases from J; bases unmatched to any gene: 5. CDR3 nucleotide sequence: TGTGCCAGCAGCCTGACTAGCCTTCAAGAGACCCAGTACTTC. Translation gives CASSLTSLQETQYF. The whole variable domain, remainder taken from reference TRBV7-9 and TRBJ2-5, is DTGVSQNPRHKITKRGQNVTFRCDPISEHNRLYWYRQTLGQGPEFLTYFQNEAQLEKSRLLSDRFSAERPKGSFSTLEIQRTEQGDSAMYLCASSLTSLQETQYFGPGTRLLVL.

The chain is built from TRBV6-5 and TRBJ1-6; TRBD1 is a possible D gene (5 bases). Germline V gene data show CDR1 as MNHEY and CDR2 as SVGAGI. With 2 bases removed from V and 9 bases from J, the gap between germline ends came to 14 bases. The CDR3 is 15 amino acids. The CDR3 loop reads CASSYRGPRASPLHF. The CDR3 bases are TGTGCCAGCAGTTACCGGGGCCCTCGGGCTTCACCCCTCCACTTT.

This chain joins TRBV6-2 or TRBV6-3 and TRBJ1-5, with TRBD1 as a possible D gene (5 bases). Germline loops: CDR1 MNHEY, CDR2 SVGEGT. The CDR3 length is 16 residues. V was cut by 1 base and J by 2 bases, with 12 bases left in between. In DNA form, the CDR3 reads TGTGCCAGCAGTTACTGGGACCTAAAAGGCAATCAGCCCCAGCATTTT. Amino acids: CASSYWDLKGNQPQHF.

In its sample, this clonotype was seen many times. V and J are TRBV19 and TRBJ1-6; TRBD1 matches 7 bases. Germline V gene sequence: CDR1 LNHDA, CDR2 SQIVND (reference sequence). V was pared by 5 bases and J by 0 bases, with 4 bases of the junction left unmatched. The CDR3 has 16 amino acids. The CDR3 nucleotides are TGTGCCAGTAGTTTCCGGACAGGCTCCTATAATTCACCCCTCCACTTT. Its translation: CASSFRTGSYNSPLHF.